A selection of T cell receptor beta chains follows, all from one sample in a study of human T cells and chemical hapten exposure. TCRdb re-analysed the RACE reads in MiXCR, keeping a single row per CDR3 protein. The table includes roughly 30,000 distinct CDR3 sequences, 8% to 9.5% detected once. The sequencing here drew on whole blood, taken in connection with sensitization to the hapten diphenylcyclopropenone (DPC). Every receptor here comes from a man aged 30 to 39 with alopecia areata. Some clones in this sample may be carry-over from other donors' samples. The CDR3 runs from the conserved cysteine through the conserved F or W. D genes are given only for firm matches. A row's size may be missing; if present it is once, few, many or a size class.

>many|TRBD1|TRBV7-9|TRBJ2-7
TGTGCCAGCAGCCGATCGGGACAGGGGACGTACGAGCAGTACTTC
CASSRSGQGTYEQYF
>-|-|TRBV2|TRBJ2-3
TGTGCCAGCAGCTTTTCGCCTAGCACAGATACGCAGTATTTT
CASSFSPSTDTQYF
>many|TRBD1|TRBV30|TRBJ1-1
TGTGCCTGGAGCGCGACGTGGCAGGGGGCAGTGAACACTGAAGCTTTCTTT
CAWSATWQGAVNTEAFF
>many|TRBD2|TRBV7-2|TRBJ2-3
TGTGCCAGCAGTTCCTCGGGGGGGCGTGCAGATACGCAGTATTTT
CASSSSGGRADTQYF
>many|TRBD1|TRBV9|TRBJ2-2
TGTGCCAGCAGCTCTGGGGCGAATACAGGGGTCGGGGAGCTGTTTTTT
CASSSGANTGVGELFF
>many|-|TRBV12-3/TRBV12-4|TRBJ1-3
TGTGCCAGCAGTTTTGTCACCTCTGGAAACACCATATATTTT
CASSFVTSGNTIYF
>many|-|TRBV4-3|TRBJ2-2
TGCGCCAGCAGCCAAGATTGGGGGGTTAACACCGGGGAGCTGTTTTTT
CASSQDWGVNTGELFF
>-|-|TRBV3-1|TRBJ2-7
TGTGCCGGCAGCCAAGAAGCGAACGCCTACGAGCAGTACTTC
CAGSQEANAYEQYF
>-|-|TRBV11-2|TRBJ2-7
TGTGCCAGCAGCTTACGGGGGGCCCTATACGAGCAGTACTTC
CASSLRGALYEQYF
>many|-|TRBV12-3/TRBV12-4|TRBJ2-3
TGTGCCAGCAGTTTAACCCTTGGGGAGGTCACAGATACGCAGTATTTT
CASSLTLGEVTDTQYF
>few|TRBD2|TRBV20-1|TRBJ2-1
TGCAGTGCCCCGACTAGCGGGAACGTAAATGAGCAGTTCTTC
CSAPTSGNVNEQFF
>many|-|TRBV12-3/TRBV12-4|TRBJ2-1
TGTGCCAGCAGAGCCGACAATGAGCAGTTCTTC
CASRADNEQFF
>many|-|TRBV20-1|TRBJ2-3
TGCAGTGCTGTTGGGCCCAGGGGCGGGACAGATACGCAGTATTTT
CSAVGPRGGTDTQYF
>many|TRBD1|TRBV11-2|TRBJ2-4
TGTGCCAGCAGCCCGGTGACAGGGACCGTTCCCCTAGCCAAAAACATTCAGTACTTC
CASSPVTGTVPLAKNIQYF
>many|-|TRBV29-1|TRBJ2-5
TGCAGCGTTGATCCACCTCAAGAGACCCAGTACTTC
CSVDPPQETQYF
>few|-|TRBV4-3|TRBJ1-1
TGCGCCAGCAGCCAAGATCTCCAGTTGGGTCGTATTGAAGCTTTCTTT
CASSQDLQLGRIEAFF
>-|-|TRBV18|TRBJ1-4
TGTGCCAGCTCACCCGGGATTCCAACTAATGAAAAACTGTTTTTT
CASSPGIPTNEKLFF
>few|TRBD1|TRBV4-3|TRBJ1-2
TGCGCCAGCAGCCAAGGTACAGGGGGCATCTATGGCTACACCTTC
CASSQGTGGIYGYTF
>-|-|TRBV14|TRBJ1-3
TGTGCCAGCAGCCTTGCCACAGGGATTTGGGGAAACACCATATATTTT
CASSLATGIWGNTIYF
>many|-|TRBV21-1|TRBJ1-2
TGTGCCAGTGCCGGAAGGGTTCCCTTC
CASAGRVPF
>-|-|TRBV6-5|TRBJ2-7
TGTGCCAGCAGTCCTCCACAGGGCCTGGGGGAGCAGTACTTC
CASSPPQGLGEQYF
>many|-|TRBV18|TRBJ1-4
TGTGCCAGCTCACCTCGCAGGGAGAAACTGTTTTTT
CASSPRREKLFF
>many|-|TRBV20-1|TRBJ2-3
TGCAGTGCTAGAGAAGGGGCAGATACGCAGTATTTT
CSAREGADTQYF
>many|TRBD2|TRBV7-6|TRBJ2-1
TGTGCCAGCAGCCGGGGACTAGCGGAATACAATGAGCAGTTCTTC
CASSRGLAEYNEQFF
>many|-|TRBV7-9|TRBJ2-1
TGTGCCAGCAGCCCGGACAGAACCAATGAGCAGTTCTTC
CASSPDRTNEQFF
>many|TRBD1|TRBV2|TRBJ2-7
TGTGCCAGCAGTGAGGTGGGACAGGGGTTCCCCTACGAGCAGTACTTC
CASSEVGQGFPYEQYF
>-|-|TRBV29-1|TRBJ2-5
TGCAGCGCTCCGACGGGGGAAGAGACCCAGTACTTC
CSAPTGEETQYF
>-|TRBD1|TRBV5-1|TRBJ2-1
TGCGCCAGCAGCTTGGGGTCGGGACAGGGATACAATGAGCAGTTCTTC
CASSLGSGQGYNEQFF
>many|-|TRBV29-1|TRBJ1-3
TGCAGCGTTGGGCTGTCTGGAAACACCATATATTTT
CSVGLSGNTIYF
>many|-|TRBV12-3/TRBV12-4|TRBJ1-2
TGTGCCAGCAGCCTTATAGGGGACACGATCTATGGCTACACCTTC
CASSLIGDTIYGYTF
>-|-|TRBV10-2|TRBJ1-5
TGCGCCAGCAGTGAGAGGGGCAATCAGCCCCAGCATTTT
CASSERGNQPQHF
>-|TRBD1|TRBV7-9|TRBJ2-7
TGTGCCAGCAGCCCAGGACAGGGCAAATACGAGCAGTACTTC
CASSPGQGKYEQYF
>many|-|TRBV4-3|TRBJ2-7
TGCGCCAGCAGCCAAGGGGCGGACCGGGGCCGCTACGAGCAGTACTTC
CASSQGADRGRYEQYF
>few|-|TRBV19|TRBJ2-1
TGTGCCAGTAGTATCCGGGGTGAGCAGTTCTTC
CASSIRGEQFF
>many|-|TRBV6-6|TRBJ2-3
TGTGCCAGCAGCTCCCCAACAGATACGCAGTATTTT
CASSSPTDTQYF
>many|-|TRBV30|TRBJ2-7
TGTGCCTGGAGTGACGACAGCTACGAGCAGTACTTC
CAWSDDSYEQYF
>many|-|TRBV29-1|TRBJ1-2
TGCAGCGTCGGCTCAGGCAGGACCCATGGCTACACCTTC
CSVGSGRTHGYTF
>-|TRBD2|TRBV13|TRBJ2-6
TGTGCCAGCAGCTCGCGACTAGCGAGAAGCTCTGGGGCCAACGTCCTGACTTTC
CASSSRLARSSGANVLTF
>-|-|TRBV6-2/TRBV6-3|TRBJ2-1
TGTGCCAGCAGTCTGAGCCCCCCCTACAATGAGCAGTTCTTC
CASSLSPPYNEQFF
>many|-|TRBV29-1|TRBJ2-1
TGCAGCGTTGTCCCCGGGAATGAGCAGTTCTTC
CSVVPGNEQFF
>few|-|TRBV7-2|TRBJ2-4
TGTGCCAGCAGCTACCCCCCCTCAGGGGAAATTCAGTACTTC
CASSYPPSGEIQYF
>many|-|TRBV21-1|TRBJ2-1
TGTGCCAGCAGCCCCCTCAGGGGGACTAGCGGGGGGGCCCCCTACAATGAGCAGTTCTTC
CASSPLRGTSGGAPYNEQFF
>many|-|TRBV7-2|TRBJ2-3
TGTGCCAGCATACGCTCCCTCACCACAGATACGCAGTATTTT
CASIRSLTTDTQYF
>many|-|TRBV9|TRBJ1-1
TGTGCCAGCAGCCCTACCTTAACTGACAGCGGGGAAGCTTTCTTT
CASSPTLTDSGEAFF
>many|TRBD2|TRBV29-1|TRBJ2-3
TGCAGCGTCTCGACTAGCGGGAGGGTCACAGATACGCAGTATTTT
CSVSTSGRVTDTQYF
>-|-|TRBV30|TRBJ1-4
TGTGCCTGGACCAGGGGCCCTAGTGAAAAACTGTTTTTT
CAWTRGPSEKLFF
>many|-|TRBV5-1|TRBJ1-1
TGCGCCAGCACCCTCCACATGAGAACAGGTGCGAACACTGAAGCTTTCTTT
CASTLHMRTGANTEAFF
>many|-|TRBV2|TRBJ1-2
TGTGCCAGCAGTGAGGGTCTCAACTATGGCTACACCTTC
CASSEGLNYGYTF
>many|TRBD2|TRBV7-2|TRBJ2-3
TGTGCCAGCAGCCGACAGGGGACTAGCGTTGCAGATACGCAGTATTTT
CASSRQGTSVADTQYF
>few|-|TRBV4-2|TRBJ2-7
TGTGCCAGCAGCCAAACAGGGTCCTACGAGCAGTACTTC
CASSQTGSYEQYF
>many|TRBD1|TRBV5-1|TRBJ2-6
TGCGCCAGCAGCCCCGGACAGGGGGGCGGGGCCAACGTCCTGACTTTC
CASSPGQGGGANVLTF
>many|-|TRBV6-6|TRBJ1-1
TGTGCCAGCAGTTACACGACTGCGGGGACTGAAGCTTTCTTT
CASSYTTAGTEAFF
>-|TRBD2|TRBV19|TRBJ2-7
TGTGCCAGTAGCACTAGCGGGAGCTCCTACGAGCAGTACTTC
CASSTSGSSYEQYF
>-|TRBD2|TRBV12-3/TRBV12-4|TRBJ2-3
TGTGCCAGCGCCACCGGGACTAGCGGGGTGGATACGCAGTATTTT
CASATGTSGVDTQYF
>-|-|TRBV5-5|TRBJ1-2
TGTGCCAGCAGCTTCCGGGACCGAGAACCCTGGCATGGCTACACCTTC
CASSFRDREPWHGYTF